This T cell receptor beta chain derives from a study of radiotherapy plus CTLA-4 blockade in lung cancer (dated by TCRdb to 2016 to 2019). General notes on the study: Among the enrolled patients, about 19% had an objective response, and less than 40% reached disease control. Broad study findings and their caveats: Increased serum interferon-beta after radiation, together with early dynamic changes in blood T cell clones, were reported to be the strongest predictors of response. After treatment with radiotherapy and ipilimumab, TCR clones that originated in tumors expanded in peripheral blood.

The library was built by means of the immunoSEQ multiplex PCR assay. The table comes from immuneACCESS by way of TCRdb, which keeps in-frame sequences with V and J called. Part of the clones is missing from these tables; in studies checked, under half for an unresolved V gene and the rest for unknown reasons. In all, the sample holds about 43,000 clones, and 65% to 70% of those were seen once. The top ten clones comprise roughly 25% of the sample. The study evaluated CTLA-4 blockade (ipilimumab) given together with focal radiation therapy in patients who had chemo-refractory metastatic non-small-cell lung cancer. This clone has just one count. Which antigen it targets is not known. Per-base qualities were not stored, and no clone one base away is much larger. The sample in question was peripheral blood, obtained from a patient treated with radiotherapy plus ipilimumab. The source of this sequence is a human donor with non-small cell lung cancer who had a partial response to radiotherapy plus ipilimumab.

The DNA sequence reads TGTGCCAGCAGGGGACAGGGTCCCACCGGGGAGCTGTTTTTT. The translation is CASRGQGPTGELFF. The chain was built from TRBV7-9 and TRBJ2-2; 9 junctional bases match TRBD1. The CDR3 runs 14 residues from the cysteine to the phenylalanine. Just CDR3 DNA is preserved here, 42 bases in frame from base 1. Trimming removed 6 bases from V and 4 bases from J; the gene matches leave 3 bases unexplained. From a lookup of the germline V gene (reference sequence), CDR1 and CDR2 are SEHNR and FQNEAQ.